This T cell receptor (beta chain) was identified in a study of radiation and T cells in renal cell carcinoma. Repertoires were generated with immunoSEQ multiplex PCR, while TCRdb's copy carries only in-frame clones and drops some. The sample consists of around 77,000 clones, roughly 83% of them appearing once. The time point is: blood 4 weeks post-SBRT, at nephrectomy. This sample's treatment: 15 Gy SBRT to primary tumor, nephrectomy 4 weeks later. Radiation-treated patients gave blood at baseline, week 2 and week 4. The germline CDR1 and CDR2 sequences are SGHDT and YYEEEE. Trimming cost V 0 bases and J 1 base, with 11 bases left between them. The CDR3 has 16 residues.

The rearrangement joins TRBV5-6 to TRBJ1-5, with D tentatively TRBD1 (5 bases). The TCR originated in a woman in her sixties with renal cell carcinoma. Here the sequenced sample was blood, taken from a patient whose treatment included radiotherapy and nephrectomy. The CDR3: CASSLGQGRSNQPQHF. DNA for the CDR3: TGTGCCAGCAGCTTGGGGCAGGGACGGAGCAATCAGCCCCAGCATTTT.